The 32 T cell receptor beta chains presented below share a single source sample, sequenced in a study of T cells in Graves' hyperthyroidism and ophthalmopathy. Researchers amplified the TCR beta CDR3 regions from RNA transcripts. TCR CDR3 underwent first-round RT-PCR with the HTBI primer set. A single record per CDR3 protein comes from TCRdb applying MiXCR to the multiplex PCR reads. The sample shows a few hundred thousand distinct CDR3 sequences, approximately 16% of them seen only once. What was sequenced was blood. The receptors derive from a woman younger than 45 with Graves' ophthalmopathy.

This clonotype showed up many times. The rearrangement links TRBV20-1 to TRBJ2-5; no clear D. Germline CDR1 reads DFQATT; CDR2 reads SNEGSKA (reference sequence). The V end was cut by 0 bases, the J end by 5 bases, with 7 bases between. The CDR3 is 12 amino acids. The CDR3: CSARDLLETQYF. In nucleotides, the CDR3 is TGCAGTGCTAGAGACCTCTTGGAGACCCAGTACTTC.

This clonotype was observed a handful of times. J is TRBJ2-1 and V is TRBV3-1, with D hard to call. Deletions cut 7 bases from V and 8 bases from J, with 12 bases between. In germline, CDR1 is LGHDT, CDR2 YNNKEL (reference sequence). The CDR3 length is 12 residues. As DNA, the CDR3 is TGTGCCAGCAACTTAAAAGACGATGAGCAGTTCTTC. Amino acids: CASNLKDDEQFF.

Ten or more counts support this clonotype. J is TRBJ2-1 and V is TRBV7-3; D gene ambiguous. Looked up from germline, CDR1 is SGHTA and CDR2 is FQGTGA. Trimming shortened V by 2 bases and J by 5 bases, and 10 bases separated the two germline ends. The CDR3 loop spans 14 amino acids. The CDR3 reads CASSLYGSDNEQFF. The CDR3 nucleotides are TGTGCCAGCAGCTTATACGGAAGCGACAATGAGCAGTTCTTC.

This clonotype was counted between two and nine times. The V gene is TRBV25-1, the J gene TRBJ2-7; TRBD2 is a possible D gene (5 bases). The CDR3 has 14 amino acids. In germline, CDR1 is MGHDK, CDR2 SYGVNS. V lost 1 base and J 2 bases, leaving 9 bases between the germline ends. The CDR3 here is CASSEFGVPYEQYF. CDR3 in DNA: TGTGCCAGCAGTGAATTCGGGGTACCCTACGAGCAGTACTTC.

This clonotype was picked up many times. The CDR3 region is CSVNRGLSTEAFF. DNA for the CDR3: TGCAGCGTCAACAGGGGGCTGAGCACTGAAGCTTTCTTT. The gene calls are TRBV29-1 and TRBJ1-1, with TRBD1 matching over 9 bases. The CDR3 sequence is 13 residues long. The germline V gene has CDR1 SQVTM and CDR2 ANQGSEA. Germline trimming cut 6 bases from V and 4 bases from J; bases unmatched to any gene: 6.

This clonotype was seen a few times. The junction departs from germline at one end; a sequencing error may be responsible. The chain couples TRBV13 to TRBJ2-1; 9 nucleotides agree with TRBD1. This CDR3 comprises 15 residues. Germline CDR1 and CDR2: PRHDT and FYEKMQ (reference sequence). The CDR3 reads CASNLERDRVNEQFF. The CDR3 DNA follows: TGTGCCAGCAACTTAGAGCGGGACAGGGTGAATGAGCAGTTCTTC.

In this sample, this clonotype turned up a few times. This sequence joins TRBV2 and TRBJ2-1, with no clear D. Germline V CDR1 and CDR2: SNHLY, FYNNEI. V lost 4 bases and J lost 0, with 10 bases in between. This CDR3 region has 15 residues. The CDR3 DNA reads TGTGCCAGCAGTGCAGACGCTAGCTCCTACAATGAGCAGTTCTTC. This codes for CASSADASSYNEQFF.

There are many counts of this clonotype. The rearrangement links TRBV7-2 to TRBJ2-7; D perhaps matches TRBD1 (6 bases). Trimming removed 1 base from V and 4 bases from J, with 17 bases in between. The CDR3 contains 16 residues. Germline-derived CDR1 and CDR2 are SGHTA and FQGNSA. The DNA for the CDR3 is TGTGCCAGCAGCTTAGATAGTGGGGGCGTACAGTACGAGCAGTACTTC. It specifies CASSLDSGGVQYEQYF.

In its sample, this clonotype was seen many times. V and J are TRBV6-1 and TRBJ2-1; 15 bases are a match to TRBD2. The trim removed 6 bases at V and 7 bases at J, leaving 4 bases unmatched. The germline V gene has CDR1 MNHNS and CDR2 SASEGT. The CDR3 totals 15 residues. For the CDR3, the DNA is TGTGCCAGCAGCTCCGGGACTAGCGGGAGGAATGAGCAGTTCTTC. Encoded protein: CASSSGTSGRNEQFF.

This chain connects TRBV6-2 or TRBV6-3 to TRBJ2-3, with TRBD1 identical over 12 bases. V lost 7 bases, J lost 4 bases, and 6 bases stayed unmatched. There are 15 residues in the CDR3. Looked up from germline, CDR1 is MNHEY and CDR2 is SVGEGT. The CDR3 is CASTPGTGGSDTQYF. As DNA, the CDR3 is TGTGCCAGCACCCCCGGGACAGGGGGCTCAGATACGCAGTATTTT.

This clonotype appeared many times. The genes are TRBV7-2 and TRBJ2-7; no reliable D call. The CDR3 has 15 residues. Trimming pared 2 bases from V and 3 bases from J, leaving 14 bases between. Germline V gene lookup returns CDR1 SGHTA and CDR2 FQGNSA. The CDR3 sequence is CASSLRLARNYEQYF. Written as DNA, the CDR3 is TGTGCCAGCAGCTTACGCCTGGCCCGGAACTACGAGCAGTACTTC.

The V call is TRBV20-1, the J call TRBJ2-3, with 15 nucleotides matching TRBD2. The CDR3 is 16 residues long. Germline lookup yields CDR1 DFQATT and CDR2 SNEGSKA (reference sequence). The V and J ends lost 2 bases and 4 bases, in that order; junction bases with no gene match: 4. The CDR3 sequence: CSARRRTSGRADTQYF. DNA for the CDR3: TGCAGTGCTAGACGGAGGACTAGCGGGAGGGCAGATACGCAGTATTTT.

This clonotype was counted many times. The V and J genes are TRBV28 and TRBJ1-2; no reliable D call. The germline V and J ends were trimmed by 3 bases and 2 bases, with 13 bases remaining between them. This CDR3 is 15 amino acids long. Per germline, CDR1 MDHEN and CDR2 SYDVKM. The CDR3 sequence: CASSFAGILNYGYTF. The DNA for the CDR3 is TGTGCCAGCAGTTTCGCGGGGATTCTGAACTATGGCTACACCTTC.

This clonotype was seen repeatedly, ten times or more. The chain recombines TRBV6-1 with TRBJ2-3; 9 positions agree with TRBD2. This CDR3 region has 13 residues. The germline CDR1 and CDR2 sequences are MNHNS and SASEGT. With V trimmed by 10 bases and J by 3 bases, 5 bases remained unmatched. DNA for the CDR3: TGTGCCACAGTGACTAGCGGAACAGATACGCAGTATTTT. Protein sequence: CATVTSGTDTQYF.

This clonotype was counted a few times. A much larger clonotype is one base distant, so this may be a read error. The chain is built from TRBV28 and TRBJ2-1; tentatively, D is TRBD2 (6 bases). The CDR3 totals 18 residues. Germline V gene sequence: CDR1 MDHEN, CDR2 SYDVKM. V shed 5 bases and J shed 5 bases, with 25 bases lying between them. The chain's CDR3 is CASSHHRWEDLADNEQFF. The CDR3 coding sequence is TGTGCCAGCAGTCACCACCGGTGGGAGGATCTCGCGGACAATGAGCAGTTCTTC. Supplemented by reference TRBV28 and TRBJ2-1, the full variable domain reads DVKVTQSSRYLVKRTGEKVFLECVQDMDHENMFWYRQDPGLGLRLIYFSYDVKMKEKGDIPEGYSVSREKKERFSLILESASTNQTSMYLCASSHHRWEDLADNEQFFGPGTRLTVL.

This clonotype occurred many times. This chain links TRBV12-5 with TRBJ1-1, with 8 bases aligning to TRBD1. The CDR3 spans 15 residues. Germline V gene sequence: CDR1 LGHNT, CDR2 FRNRAP. J lost 0 bases, V lost 6 bases, and 6 bases had no gene match. DNA of the CDR3: TGTGCTAGTGGGAAACAGGGGGTTATGAACACTGAAGCTTTCTTT. It yields the protein CASGKQGVMNTEAFF.

This clonotype turned up a few times. The J gene is TRBJ1-1, the V gene TRBV11-2; D uncertain. The germline CDR1 and CDR2 sequences are SGHAT and FQNNGV. The length of the CDR3 is 14 residues. Trimming took off 0 bases at V and 3 bases at J, with 8 bases between the two ends. CDR3 coding DNA: TGTGCCAGCAGCTTAGATCCAGTGGACACTGAAGCTTTCTTT. Translation: CASSLDPVDTEAFF.

This clonotype showed up just once. The chain joins TRBV28 to TRBJ2-7; 11 positions agree with TRBD2. This CDR3 contains 16 residues. Germline CDR1 MDHEN, CDR2 SYDVKM. The trim removed 6 bases at V and 5 bases at J, leaving 12 bases unmatched. The CDR3: CASSQITSGSIHEQYF. The CDR3, as DNA: TGTGCCAGCAGCCAAATTACTAGCGGGAGTATCCACGAGCAGTACTTC.

This clonotype appeared a few times. The V gene is TRBV10-2, the J gene TRBJ1-4; D is undetermined. Germline lookup yields CDR1 WSHSY and CDR2 SAAADI. V shed 3 bases and J shed 8 bases, with 13 bases lying between them. The CDR3 consists of 14 residues. This CDR3 is CASSDIGFREKLFF. CDR3 coding DNA: TGCGCCAGCAGTGATATAGGGTTCCGGGAAAAACTGTTTTTT.

This clonotype was observed a few times. The junction shows a germline mismatch at one end, possibly a read error. The chain couples TRBV2 to TRBJ2-1, with D hard to call. The CDR3 length is 14 residues. Germline V gives CDR1 SNHLY, CDR2 FYNNEI. The CDR3 DNA is TGTGTCAGCAGTTCACAGACGTCCTACAATGAGCAGTTCTTC. This sequence encodes CVSSSQTSYNEQFF. Filled out from reference TRBV2 and TRBJ2-1, the complete variable domain reads EPEVTQTPSHQVTQMGQEVILRCVPISNHLYFYWYRQILGQKVEFLVSFYNNEISEKSEIFDDQFSVERPDGSNFTLKIRSTKLEDSAMYFCVSSSQTSYNEQFFGPGTRLTVL.

Ten or more counts support this clonotype. V is TRBV7-2 and J is TRBJ2-3; D gene uncertain. V was shortened by 1 base and J by 1 base, with 12 bases between the two germline ends. The V gene's germline CDR1 is SGHTA and CDR2 FQGNSA. This CDR3 is built from 16 residues. CDR3 in amino acids: CASSLVAAGGTDTQYF. In DNA, the CDR3 is TGTGCCAGCAGCTTAGTGGCGGCTGGGGGCACAGATACGCAGTATTTT.

This clonotype was seen repeatedly, ten times or more. DNA of the CDR3: TGTGCCAGCAGTGGACAGGGTTTGAGTTTAGGTCAGCCCCAGCATTTT. Its translation: CASSGQGLSLGQPQHF. This chain links TRBV2 with TRBJ1-5; 7 bases fit TRBD1. This CDR3 comprises 16 residues. Germline V lookup: CDR1 SNHLY, CDR2 FYNNEI. The junction had 12 bases not matched to a gene; V was cut back by 4 bases and J by 6 bases.

Worth noting for this clonotype: Sequence at one end of the junction differs from germline and may be a read error. The rearrangement uses TRBV10-1 and TRBJ2-2, with D possibly TRBD1 on 6 matching bases. The length of the CDR3 is 14 residues. Germline values: CDR1 WNHNN, CDR2 SYGVQD (reference sequence). The CDR3 loop is CASSGRGKSGEPFF. The CDR3 DNA reads TGCGCCAGCAGCGGCAGGGGCAAGTCCGGGGAGCCGTTTTTT.

This clonotype was picked up a small number of times. J is TRBJ1-2 and V is TRBV29-1, with no clear D. With 6 bases removed from V and 0 bases from J, the gap between germline ends came to 8 bases. The CDR3 has 12 residues. Germline-derived CDR1 and CDR2 are SQVTM and ANQGSEA. CDR3 region: CSVVLANYGYTF. As DNA, the CDR3 is TGCAGCGTCGTCCTAGCTAACTATGGCTACACCTTC.

J is TRBJ2-1 and V is TRBV5-6, with 12 bases identical to TRBD2. Trimming took 3 bases from V and 1 from J; bases not matched to a gene: 8. CDR3 length: 18 amino acids. Germline CDR1 SGHDT, CDR2 YYEEEE. The CDR3 loop reads CASSSKGLAGLSYNEQFF. The CDR3 DNA sequence: TGTGCCAGCAGCTCGAAGGGACTAGCGGGCCTTTCCTACAATGAGCAGTTCTTC.

This clonotype showed up many times. The chain carries TRBV20-1 and TRBJ2-7; the D is unclear. The CDR3 is made up of 15 amino acids. The V end was cut by 0 bases, the J end by 0 bases, with 12 bases between. The germline V gene encodes CDR1 DFQATT and CDR2 SNEGSKA (reference sequence). This CDR3 is CSAREGFSHSYEQYF. The CDR3 bases are TGCAGTGCTAGAGAAGGCTTTTCCCACTCCTACGAGCAGTACTTC.

This clonotype was counted many times. The V call is TRBV3-1, the J call TRBJ1-1; D remains unclear. CDR3 size: 11 residues. The germline V gene encodes CDR1 LGHDT and CDR2 YNNKEL (reference sequence). The V gene lost 2 bases and the J gene lost 8 bases, with 6 bases spanning the gap. For the CDR3, the DNA is TGTGCCAGCAGCCAATCAGAGGAAGCTTTCTTT. Protein product: CASSQSEEAFF.

This clonotype was counted at least ten times. The V call is TRBV7-2, the J call TRBJ2-1; D perhaps matches TRBD1 (7 bases). Germline CDR1 is SGHTA and CDR2 is FQGNSA. This CDR3 comprises 15 residues. The V gene lost 2 bases and the J gene lost 6 bases, with 14 bases spanning the gap. The CDR3 region has the DNA TGTGCCAGCAGCTTATTGGCGGGACAGCGCAATGAGCAGTTCTTC. It translates to CASSLLAGQRNEQFF. Together with reference TRBV7-2 and TRBJ2-1, the CDR3 gives the full variable domain: GAGVSQSPSNKVTEKGKDVELRCDPISGHTALYWYRQSLGQGLEFLIYFQGNSAPDKSGLPSDRFSAERTGGSVSTLTIQRTQQEDSAVYLCASSLLAGQRNEQFFGPGTRLTVL.

The CDR3 DNA follows: TGCAGTGCTAGAGAAGGGACGCCCGACAAGCAGTACTTC. This gives the protein CSAREGTPDKQYF. The genes are TRBV20-1 and TRBJ2-7; the D gene could be TRBD1 or TRBD2 (5 bases each). CDR3 size: 13 residues. Germline V gene sequence: CDR1 DFQATT, CDR2 SNEGSKA (reference sequence). The ends were cut back, 0 bases at V and 8 bases at J, with 14 bases in the middle.

The chain has TRBV18 and TRBJ1-4; D is possibly TRBD1 (5 bases). V shed 2 bases and J shed 8 bases, with 12 bases lying between them. The CDR3 length is 14 residues. Germline V CDR1 and CDR2: KGHSH, LQKENI. CDR3 protein: CASSPEKGREKLFF. CDR3 in DNA: TGTGCCAGCTCACCAGAAAAGGGACGCGAAAAACTGTTTTTT.

Only a few counts were recorded for this clonotype. The chain links TRBV6-1 to TRBJ2-7, with D perhaps matching TRBD1 (5 bases). The V end was cut by 5 bases, the J end by 2 bases, with 16 bases between. Germline V gene lookup returns CDR1 MNHNS and CDR2 SASEGT. This CDR3 is 15 amino acids long. CDR3 sequence: CASSSPLGHPYEQYF. The CDR3 region has the DNA TGTGCCAGCAGTTCACCTCTCGGACACCCCTACGAGCAGTACTTC.

This clonotype was detected many times. The chain employs TRBV18 and TRBJ1-2; the D is unclear. Germline V gives CDR1 KGHSH, CDR2 LQKENI. This CDR3 spans 13 amino acids. Trimming took 4 bases from V and 4 from J, leaving 10 bases between them. CDR3 sequence: CASSQDGSYGYTF. Here the CDR3 DNA reads TGTGCCAGCTCACAAGACGGGTCCTATGGCTACACCTTC. The complete variable domain, with remaining parts taken from reference TRBV18 and TRBJ1-2, reads NAGVMQNPRHLVRRRGQEARLRCSPMKGHSHVYWYRQLPEEGLKFMVYLQKENIIDESGMPKERFSAEFPKEGPSILRIQQVVRGDSAAYFCASSQDGSYGYTFGSGTRLTVV.